The clone carrying this TCR beta chain appeared a few times. Its antigen is currently unknown. Molecular-barcoded quantitative 5'-RACE produced these TCR beta libraries. TCRdb processed the 5' RACE reads anew with MiXCR; each CDR3 protein has one entry. The table has some 840,000 distinct CDR3 sequences, about an eighth seen once; the top ten hold 0.51%. This sample was taken from a study of CD8 T cells in ankylosing spondylitis. Study-wide results and limits: Peripheral blood held disease-linked clones only at relatively low frequency, and these were CD8+. A motif of seven or eight highly homologous TCR beta variants was seen as apparently characteristic of ankylosing spondylitis blood.

V lost 4 bases and J lost 4, with 10 bases in between. The CDR3 has 13 residues. Per germline, CDR1 MNHNS and CDR2 SASEGT. This TCR came from a male donor with ankylosing spondylitis. Source material: blood, either unsorted or a sorted T cell fraction (not recorded which). The V gene is TRBV6-1, the J gene TRBJ1-1; D remains unclear. CDR3: CASSVLVRTEAFF. The CDR3 DNA reads TGTGCCAGCAGTGTTCTGGTACGCACTGAAGCTTTCTTT.